This T cell receptor beta chain originates from a study of vaccination and CD4 T cells after COVID-19. With the Oncomine TCR Beta short-read assay, DNA from cultured CD4+ T cells was sequenced. TCRdb re-derived calls from the PCR reads in MiXCR, one entry per CDR3 protein. The table has about 16,000 distinct CDR3 sequences, about two fifths seen once. Treatment defined: roughly 10-day PBMC culture with coronavirus spike peptide pools or control peptides (ViraFEST assay). Notes on this clonotype: The antigen is unknown.

CDR3 size: 12 residues. The V and J ends lost 6 bases and 3 bases respectively, with 9 bases between them. The V gene's germline CDR1 is DFQATT and CDR2 SNEGSKA (reference sequence). Sample: CD4+ T cells from blood, cultured in vitro, taken after SARS-CoV-2 vaccination. The rearrangement joins TRBV20-1 to TRBJ1-5, with D unresolved. This receptor was taken from a human donor who had recovered from COVID-19. Written as DNA, the CDR3 is TGCAGTGCCCAGATTAACAATCAGCCCCAGCATTTT. Encoded protein: CSAQINNQPQHF.